Below, 17 T cell receptor beta chains from the same sample are listed, as sequenced in a study of shared clonotypes between healthy human individuals. Naive CD8 cells were CD45RO-negative, positively selected for CCR7, excluding terminally differentiated effector memory CD45RA+ cells. TCRdb keeps only in-frame clones here, not all; method: immunoSEQ multiplex PCR. The sample comprises roughly 1,800,000 clones, just under 95% of which are singletons, and roughly 1% rests with the top ten. Sequences were obtained from naive CD8+ T cells sorted from blood. The receptors come from a man aged 18 to 29 in good health.

The gene calls are TRBV5-4 and TRBJ2-3; 8 nucleotides align to TRBD2. The CDR3 loop spans 15 amino acids. V lost 4 bases, J lost 2 bases, and 6 bases stayed unmatched. Per the germline V gene, CDR1 is SGHNT and CDR2 is YYREEE (reference sequence). CDR3 in DNA: TGTGCCAGCAGCCCAACTAGCGGTTTCACAGATACGCAGTATTTT. Protein: CASSPTSGFTDTQYF.

The chain joins TRBV18 to TRBJ1-1; D unresolved. The CDR3 loop spans 13 amino acids. Trimming left V 6 bases short and J 3 bases short, with 11 bases between. Germline V gives CDR1 KGHSH, CDR2 LQKENI. The CDR3 spells CASSRTGDTEAFF. The CDR3 nucleotides read TGTGCCAGCTCCCGAACTGGGGACACTGAAGCTTTCTTT.

This chain uses TRBV15 with TRBJ2-7; D gene uncertain. The V end was cut by 0 bases, the J end by 0 bases, with 9 bases between. Germline V gene data show CDR1 as LNHNV and CDR2 as YYDKDF (reference sequence). The CDR3 runs to 15 residues. The CDR3 nucleotides read TGTGCCACCAGCAGAGATGACCGCCCCTCCTACGAGCAGTACTTC. Translated: CATSRDDRPSYEQYF.

The rearrangement joins TRBV5-1 to TRBJ2-5; 9 bases are a match to TRBD2. Germline V gene lookup returns CDR1 SGHRS and CDR2 YFSETQ. The CDR3 runs to 18 residues. With V trimmed by 0 bases and J by 0 bases, 9 bases remained unmatched. The CDR3, as DNA: TGCGCCAGCAGCTTGGCCAGGTTAGCGGGGGTTTACCAAGAGACCCAGTACTTC. It yields the protein CASSLARLAGVYQETQYF.

This chain connects TRBV10-2 to TRBJ1-6, with D possibly matching TRBD1 (5 bases). Germline CDR1 reads WSHSY; CDR2 reads SAAADI. Trimming cost V 3 bases and J 9 bases, with 18 bases left between them. There are 16 residues in the CDR3. The CDR3 is CASSDLVLGGGSPLHF. CDR3 nucleotides: TGCGCCAGCAGTGACCTCGTTTTGGGTGGGGGTTCACCCCTCCACTTT.

The rearrangement joins TRBV29-1 to TRBJ2-2; 10 bases match TRBD2. CDR1 and CDR2 from the germline V gene are SQVTM and ANQGSEA. The CDR3 loop spans 15 amino acids. J gave up 6 bases and V 1 base, and 5 bases lay outside the gene matches. The CDR3 DNA reads TGCAGCGTTGAAGGGCTAGCGGGGGCCCCCGGGGAGCTGTTTTTT. This gives the protein CSVEGLAGAPGELFF.

CDR3 nucleotide sequence: TGTGCCATCAGTCACGGGAACGAGCAGTACTTC. Its translation: CAISHGNEQYF. V is TRBV10-3 and J is TRBJ2-7, with D maybe TRBD2 (5 bases). Germline V gene data show CDR1 as ENHRY and CDR2 as SYGVKD. This CDR3 contains 11 residues. V gave up 5 bases and J gave up 5 bases, with 7 bases separating them.

The rearrangement links TRBV6-1 to TRBJ1-1, with no clear D. This CDR3 has 14 residues. With 4 bases removed from V and 1 base from J, the gap between germline ends came to 10 bases. CDR1 and CDR2 from the germline V gene are MNHNS and SASEGT. The CDR3 sequence is CASSVSQWNTEAFF. The CDR3 region has the DNA TGTGCCAGCAGTGTCTCCCAGTGGAACACTGAAGCTTTCTTT.

The V call is TRBV29-1, the J call TRBJ1-5; no firm D call. The CDR3 has 12 residues. Trimming removed 5 bases from V and 4 bases from J, with 9 bases in between. The germline gives CDR1 SQVTM, CDR2 ANQGSEA. The CDR3 DNA is TGCAGCGTTTCGGGTTTTAATCAGCCCCAGCATTTT. Translation gives CSVSGFNQPQHF.

This sequence joins TRBV9 and TRBJ1-1; D is possibly TRBD1 (5 bases). This CDR3 has 17 residues. V was trimmed by 4 bases and J by 8 bases, leaving 27 bases between them. CDR1 and CDR2 (germline): SGDLS, YYNGEE. CDR3 protein: CASSPSSPGDAEREAFF. DNA of the CDR3: TGTGCCAGCAGCCCCTCTTCCCCGGGGGACGCTGAACGGGAAGCTTTCTTT.

The chain employs TRBV7-2 and TRBJ2-7, with TRBD2 as a possible D gene (6 bases). Trimming removed 0 bases from V and 0 bases from J, with 12 bases in between. The CDR3 covers 16 residues. The germline CDR1 and CDR2 sequences are SGHTA and FQGNSA. CDR3 nucleotide sequence: TGTGCCAGCAGCTTAGCGGGACTCTCAAGCTCCTACGAGCAGTACTTC. Protein product: CASSLAGLSSSYEQYF.

Comment on this clone: At the DNA level, this CDR3 is encoded by other sequences in the same sample as well. The V gene is TRBV27, the J gene TRBJ2-7; TRBD1 or TRBD2 may be the D gene (5 bases each). Germline V gives CDR1 MNHEY, CDR2 SMNVEV (reference sequence). Trimming pared 3 bases from V and 2 bases from J, leaving 11 bases between. The CDR3 sequence is 14 residues long. Here the CDR3 DNA reads TGTGCCAGCAGTTTGTCCGGGGCCGCCTACGAGCAGTACTTC. Translating gives CASSLSGAAYEQYF.

This clone was seen just once. This chain connects TRBV4-3 to TRBJ2-1, with D unclear. The germline gives CDR1 LGHNA, CDR2 YSLEER. V lost 0 bases and J 2 bases, leaving 8 bases between the germline ends. CDR3 length: 15 amino acids. CDR3 DNA sequence: TGCGCCAGCAGCCAAGATCAGCGAACCTACAATGAGCAGTTCTTC. This sequence encodes CASSQDQRTYNEQFF.

The rearrangement links TRBV5-6 to TRBJ1-2, with unresolved D. The CDR3 extends over 13 amino acids. From germline, CDR1 is SGHDT and CDR2 YYEEEE. V was cut by 0 bases and J by 4 bases, with 7 bases left in between. CDR3 DNA: TGTGCCAGCAGCTTGGACACCTCCTATGGCTACACCTTC. Translating gives CASSLDTSYGYTF.

CDR3 loop: CASREQGNQPQHF. CDR3 in DNA: TGTGCCAGCAGGGAGCAGGGAAATCAGCCCCAGCATTTT. This chain connects TRBV2 to TRBJ1-5; D might be TRBD1 (5 bases). The V and J ends lost 6 bases and 4 bases respectively, with 10 bases between them. The germline V gene has CDR1 SNHLY and CDR2 FYNNEI. The CDR3 totals 13 residues.

The chain carries TRBV19 and TRBJ2-7; maybe TRBD1 (6 bases). Germline V CDR1 and CDR2: LNHDA, SQIVND (reference sequence). The CDR3 spans 16 residues. Trimming stripped 6 bases from V and 5 bases from J, with 23 bases between. CDR3 amino acids: CASRETGQSIVHEQYF. The DNA of the CDR3 is TGTGCCAGTAGGGAAACTGGACAGTCTATAGTCCACGAGCAGTACTTC.

The rearrangement links TRBV6-6 to TRBJ1-4; 9 bases map to TRBD1. J lost 6 bases, V lost 6 bases, and 5 bases had no gene match. Germline assignment: CDR1 MNHNY and CDR2 SVGAGI (reference sequence). The CDR3 covers 14 residues. The CDR3 coding sequence is TGTGCCAGCAGAACCGGGACAGGGTATGAAAAACTGTTTTTT. Protein product: CASRTGTGYEKLFF.